This T cell receptor (beta chain) was documented in a study of shared clonotypes between healthy human individuals. Each unsorted PBMC replicate got 300 ng genomic DNA, tens of thousands of genomes. Sequencing was performed with immunoSEQ multiplex PCR; in TCRdb, only in-frame clones are kept and a portion is missing. The data show 400,000 to 550,000 clones, 70% to 80% seen once. Donation came from healthy HIV-negative adults that had no recent acute infections or vaccinations. Each unsorted sample relied on 90 million or so PBMCs as its source of genomic DNA. The CDR3 sequence is 13 residues long. CDR1 is SQVTM, CDR2 ANQGSEA, per germline. With 6 bases removed from V and 6 bases from J, the gap between germline ends came to 14 bases.

Sequenced sample: PBMCs. The source is a woman aged 40 to 49 in good health. Some clones in this sample may be carry-over from other donors' samples. The chain combines TRBV29-1 with TRBJ1-4, with a tentative D call TRBD1 (5 bases). The CDR3 nucleotides are TGCAGCGTCCGACAGCCCTCTGATGAAAAACTGTTTTTT. Residues: CSVRQPSDEKLFF.